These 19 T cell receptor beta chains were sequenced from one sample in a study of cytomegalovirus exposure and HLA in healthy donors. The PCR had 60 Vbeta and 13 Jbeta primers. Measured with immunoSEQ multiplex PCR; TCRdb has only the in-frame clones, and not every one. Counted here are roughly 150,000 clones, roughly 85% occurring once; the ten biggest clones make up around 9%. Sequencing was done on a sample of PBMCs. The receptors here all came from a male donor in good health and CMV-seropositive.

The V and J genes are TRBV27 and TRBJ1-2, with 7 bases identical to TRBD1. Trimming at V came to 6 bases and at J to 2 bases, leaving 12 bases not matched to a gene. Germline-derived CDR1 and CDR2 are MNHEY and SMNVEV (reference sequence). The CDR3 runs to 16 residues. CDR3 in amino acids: CASRTTRQGGNYGYTF. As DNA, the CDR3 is TGTGCCAGCAGGACGACGAGGCAGGGGGGAAACTATGGCTACACCTTC.

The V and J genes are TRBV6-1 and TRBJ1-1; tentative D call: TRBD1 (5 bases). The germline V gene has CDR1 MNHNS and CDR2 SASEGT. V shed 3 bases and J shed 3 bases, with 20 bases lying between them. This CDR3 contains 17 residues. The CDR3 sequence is CASSEGSGRARYTEAFF. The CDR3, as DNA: TGTGCCAGCAGTGAGGGGTCAGGGAGGGCTCGGTACACTGAAGCTTTCTTT.

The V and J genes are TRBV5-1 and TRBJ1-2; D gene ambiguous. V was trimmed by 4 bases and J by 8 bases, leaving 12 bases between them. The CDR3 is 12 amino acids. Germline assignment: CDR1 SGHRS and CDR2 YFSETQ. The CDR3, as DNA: TGCGCCAGCAGCGCCGGACCGGGAGGCTACACCTTC. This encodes CASSAGPGGYTF.

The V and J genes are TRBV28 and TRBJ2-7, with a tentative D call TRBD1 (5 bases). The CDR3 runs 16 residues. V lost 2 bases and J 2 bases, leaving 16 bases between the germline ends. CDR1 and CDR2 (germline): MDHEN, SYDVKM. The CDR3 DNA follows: TGTGCCAGCAGTTTAACCCCTGACAGTTTGGCCTACGAGCAGTACTTC. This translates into CASSLTPDSLAYEQYF.

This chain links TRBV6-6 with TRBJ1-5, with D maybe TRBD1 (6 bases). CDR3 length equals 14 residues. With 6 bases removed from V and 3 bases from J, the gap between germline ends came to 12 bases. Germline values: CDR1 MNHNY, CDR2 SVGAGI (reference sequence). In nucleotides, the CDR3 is TGTGCCAGCAGCATTGGACAGAACAATCAGCCCCAGCATTTT. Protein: CASSIGQNNQPQHF.

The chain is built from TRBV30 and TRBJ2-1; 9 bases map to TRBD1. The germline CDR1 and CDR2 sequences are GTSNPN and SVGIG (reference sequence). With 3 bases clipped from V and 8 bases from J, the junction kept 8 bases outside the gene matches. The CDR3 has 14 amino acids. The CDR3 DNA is TGTGCCTGGAGCACAGGGGGCTTTGTCGATGAGCAGTTCTTC. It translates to CAWSTGGFVDEQFF.

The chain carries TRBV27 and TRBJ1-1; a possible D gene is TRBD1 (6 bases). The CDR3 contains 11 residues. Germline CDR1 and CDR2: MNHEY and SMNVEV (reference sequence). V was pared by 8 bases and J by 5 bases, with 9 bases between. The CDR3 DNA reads TGTGCCAGCTGGGGGCGGACTGAAGCTTTCTTT. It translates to CASWGRTEAFF.

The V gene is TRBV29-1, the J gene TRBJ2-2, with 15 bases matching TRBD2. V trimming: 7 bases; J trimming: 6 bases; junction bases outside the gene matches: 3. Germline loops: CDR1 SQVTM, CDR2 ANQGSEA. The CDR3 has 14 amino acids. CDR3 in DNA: TGCAGCGCGAGGACTAGCGGGGGGGCCGGGGAGCTGTTTTTT. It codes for CSARTSGGAGELFF.

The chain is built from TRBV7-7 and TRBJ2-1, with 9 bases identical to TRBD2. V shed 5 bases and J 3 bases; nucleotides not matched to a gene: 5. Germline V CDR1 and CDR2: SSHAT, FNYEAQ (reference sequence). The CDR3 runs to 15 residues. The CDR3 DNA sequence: TGTGCCAGCAGCCTTAGCGGGAGTGGCTACAATGAGCAGTTCTTC. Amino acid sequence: CASSLSGSGYNEQFF.

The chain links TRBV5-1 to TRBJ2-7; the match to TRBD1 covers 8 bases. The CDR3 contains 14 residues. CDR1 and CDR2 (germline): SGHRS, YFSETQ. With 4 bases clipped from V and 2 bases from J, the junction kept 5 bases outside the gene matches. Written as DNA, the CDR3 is TGCGCCAGCAGCGTAGGACAGGGCCCCTACGAGCAGTACTTC. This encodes CASSVGQGPYEQYF. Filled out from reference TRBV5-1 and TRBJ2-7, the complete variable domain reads KAGVTQTPRYLIKTRGQQVTLSCSPISGHRSVSWYQQTPGQGLQFLFEYFSETQRNKGNFPGRFSGRQFSNSRSEMNVSTLELGDSALYLCASSVGQGPYEQYFGPGTRLTVT.

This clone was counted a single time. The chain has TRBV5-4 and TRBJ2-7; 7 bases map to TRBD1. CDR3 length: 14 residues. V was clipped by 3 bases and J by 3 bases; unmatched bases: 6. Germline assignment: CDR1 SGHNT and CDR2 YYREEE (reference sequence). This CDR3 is CASSYGQVGYEQYF. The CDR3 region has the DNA TGTGCCAGCAGCTACGGACAGGTCGGCTACGAGCAGTACTTC.

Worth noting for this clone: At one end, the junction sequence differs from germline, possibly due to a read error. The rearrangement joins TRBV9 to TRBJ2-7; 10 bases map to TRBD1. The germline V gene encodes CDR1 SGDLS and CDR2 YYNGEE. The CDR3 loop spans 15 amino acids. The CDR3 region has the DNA TGTGCCAGCAGCGTAGGGGGACAGGGGTCGGGTGAGCAGCACTTC. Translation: CASSVGGQGSGEQHF.

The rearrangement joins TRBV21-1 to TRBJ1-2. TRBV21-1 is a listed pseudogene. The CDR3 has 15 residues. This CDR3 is CASSAPSGANYGYTF. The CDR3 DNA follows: TGTGCCAGCAGCGCGCCGTCCGGAGCTAACTATGGCTACACCTTC.

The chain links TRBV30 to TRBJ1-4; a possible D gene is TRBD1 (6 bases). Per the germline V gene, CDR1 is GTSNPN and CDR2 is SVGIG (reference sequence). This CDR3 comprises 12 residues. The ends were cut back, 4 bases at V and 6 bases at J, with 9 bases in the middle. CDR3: CAWKQGDEKLFF. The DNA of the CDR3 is TGTGCCTGGAAACAGGGCGATGAAAAACTGTTTTTT.

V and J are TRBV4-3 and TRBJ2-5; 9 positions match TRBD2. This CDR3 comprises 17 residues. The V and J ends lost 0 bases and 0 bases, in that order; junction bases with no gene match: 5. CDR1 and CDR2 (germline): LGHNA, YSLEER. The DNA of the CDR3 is TGCGCCAGCAGCCAAGATAGGGCGGGAGGGCACCAAGAGACCCAGTACTTC. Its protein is CASSQDRAGGHQETQYF.

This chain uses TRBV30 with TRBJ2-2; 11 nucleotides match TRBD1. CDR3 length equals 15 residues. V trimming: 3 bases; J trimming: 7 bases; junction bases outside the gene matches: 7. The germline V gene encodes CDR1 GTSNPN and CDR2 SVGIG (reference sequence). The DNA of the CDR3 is TGTGCCTGGAGAAGGACAGGGGGCTTGGGCGGGGAGCTGTTTTTT. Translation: CAWRRTGGLGGELFF.

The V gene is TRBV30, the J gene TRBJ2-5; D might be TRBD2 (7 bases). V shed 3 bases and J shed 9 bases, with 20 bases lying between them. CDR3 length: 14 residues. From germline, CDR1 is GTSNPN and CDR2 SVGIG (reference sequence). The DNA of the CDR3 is TGTGCCTGGAGAATGTCGGGGGGCGATTTGCCCCAGTACTTC. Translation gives CAWRMSGGDLPQYF.

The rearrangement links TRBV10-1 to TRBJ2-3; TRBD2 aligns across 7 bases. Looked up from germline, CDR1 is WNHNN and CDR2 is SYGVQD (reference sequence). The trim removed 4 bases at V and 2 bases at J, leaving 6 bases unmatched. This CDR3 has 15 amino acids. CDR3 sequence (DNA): TGCGCCAGCAGTGGTAAAGCGGGGTACACAGATACGCAGTATTTT. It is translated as CASSGKAGYTDTQYF.

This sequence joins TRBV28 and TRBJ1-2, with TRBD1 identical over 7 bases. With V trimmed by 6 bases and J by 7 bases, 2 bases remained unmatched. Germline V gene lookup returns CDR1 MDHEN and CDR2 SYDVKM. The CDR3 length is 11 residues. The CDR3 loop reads CASSHRGGYTF. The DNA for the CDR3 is TGTGCCAGCAGCCACAGGGGTGGCTACACCTTC.